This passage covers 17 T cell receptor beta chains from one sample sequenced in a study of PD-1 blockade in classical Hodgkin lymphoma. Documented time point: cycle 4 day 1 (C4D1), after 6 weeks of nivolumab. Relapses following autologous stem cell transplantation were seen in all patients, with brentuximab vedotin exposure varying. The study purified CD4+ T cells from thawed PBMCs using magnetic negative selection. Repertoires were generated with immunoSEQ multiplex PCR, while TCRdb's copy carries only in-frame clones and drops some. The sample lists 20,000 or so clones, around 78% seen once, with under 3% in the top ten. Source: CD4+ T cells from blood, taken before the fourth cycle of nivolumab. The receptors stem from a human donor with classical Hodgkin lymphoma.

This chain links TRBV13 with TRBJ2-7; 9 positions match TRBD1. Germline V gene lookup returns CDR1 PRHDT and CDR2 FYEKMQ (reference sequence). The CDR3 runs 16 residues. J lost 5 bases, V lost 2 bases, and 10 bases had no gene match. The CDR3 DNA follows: TGTGCCAGCAGCTTAAAGTCCGGGACAGGGTGGGACGAGCAGTACTTC. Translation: CASSLKSGTGWDEQYF. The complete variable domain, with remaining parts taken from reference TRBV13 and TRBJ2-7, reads AAGVIQSPRHLIKEKRETATLKCYPIPRHDTVYWYQQGPGQDPQFLISFYEKMQSDKGSIPDRFSAQQFSDYHSELNMSSLELGDSALYFCASSLKSGTGWDEQYFGPGTRLTVT.

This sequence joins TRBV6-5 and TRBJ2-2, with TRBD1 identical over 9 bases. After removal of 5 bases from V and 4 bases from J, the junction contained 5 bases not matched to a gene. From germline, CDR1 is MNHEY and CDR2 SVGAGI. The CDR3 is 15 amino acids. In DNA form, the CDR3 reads TGTGCCAGCAGTAACAGGGGGCTGGTCACCGGGGAGCTGTTTTTT. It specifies CASSNRGLVTGELFF.

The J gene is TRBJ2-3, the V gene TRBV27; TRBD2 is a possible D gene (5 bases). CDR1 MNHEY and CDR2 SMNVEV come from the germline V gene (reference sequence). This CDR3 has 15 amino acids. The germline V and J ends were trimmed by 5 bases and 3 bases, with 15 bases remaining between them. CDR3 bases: TGTGCCAGCAGTGCTCCTAGTCGGGGAACAGATACGCAGTATTTT. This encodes CASSAPSRGTDTQYF.

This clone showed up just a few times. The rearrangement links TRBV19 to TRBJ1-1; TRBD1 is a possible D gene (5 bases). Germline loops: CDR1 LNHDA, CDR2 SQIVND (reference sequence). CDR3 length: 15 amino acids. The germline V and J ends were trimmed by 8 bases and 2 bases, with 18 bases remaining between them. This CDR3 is CASASPGGENTEAFF. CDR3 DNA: TGTGCCAGTGCATCACCTGGGGGGGAAAACACTGAAGCTTTCTTT. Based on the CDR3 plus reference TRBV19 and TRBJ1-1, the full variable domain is DGGITQSPKYLFRKEGQNVTLSCEQNLNHDAMYWYRQDPGQGLRLIYYSQIVNDFQKGDIAEGYSVSREKKESFPLTVTSAQKNPTAFYLCASASPGGENTEAFFGQGTRLTVV.

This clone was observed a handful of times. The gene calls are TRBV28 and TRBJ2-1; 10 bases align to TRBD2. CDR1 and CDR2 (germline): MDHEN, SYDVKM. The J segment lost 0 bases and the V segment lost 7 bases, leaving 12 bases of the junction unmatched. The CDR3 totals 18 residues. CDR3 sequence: CASTAPLAGITSYNEQFF. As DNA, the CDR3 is TGTGCCAGCACCGCCCCACTAGCGGGGATAACCTCCTACAATGAGCAGTTCTTC.

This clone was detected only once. CDR3 sequence reads: CASSLREWDEQFF. In DNA, the CDR3 is TGTGCCAGCAGCTTACGGGAGTGGGATGAGCAGTTCTTC. The chain has TRBV7-9 and TRBJ2-1; D is perhaps TRBD2 (6 bases). The CDR3 extends over 13 amino acids. The V end lost 2 bases, the J end lost 8 bases, and 10 bases lay between the germline ends. The V gene's germline CDR1 is SEHNR and CDR2 FQNEAQ (reference sequence). Together with reference TRBV7-9 and TRBJ2-1, the CDR3 gives the full variable domain: DTGVSQNPRHKITKRGQNVTFRCDPISEHNRLYWYRQTLGQGPEFLTYFQNEAQLEKSRLLSDRFSAERPKGSFSTLEIQRTEQGDSAMYLCASSLREWDEQFFGPGTRLTVL.

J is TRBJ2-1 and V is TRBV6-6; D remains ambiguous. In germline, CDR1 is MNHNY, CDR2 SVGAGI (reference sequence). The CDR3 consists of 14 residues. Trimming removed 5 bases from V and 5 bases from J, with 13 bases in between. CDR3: CASSQTLSHNEQFF. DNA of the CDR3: TGTGCCAGCAGTCAGACCTTAAGCCACAATGAGCAGTTCTTC.

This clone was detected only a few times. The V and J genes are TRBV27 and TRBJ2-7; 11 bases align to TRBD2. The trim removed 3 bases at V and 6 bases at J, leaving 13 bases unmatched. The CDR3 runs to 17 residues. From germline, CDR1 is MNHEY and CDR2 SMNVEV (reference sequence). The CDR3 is CASSLGLAGGGLREQYF. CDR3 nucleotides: TGTGCCAGCAGTTTGGGCCTAGCGGGAGGAGGACTACGCGAGCAGTACTTC.

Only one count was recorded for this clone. The CDR3 reads CASSLFGPEYQETQYF. The DNA for the CDR3 is TGCGCCAGCAGTCTCTTCGGACCGGAGTACCAAGAGACCCAGTACTTC. The chain combines TRBV23-1 with TRBJ2-5, with D uncertain. TRBV23-1 counts as an open reading frame of uncertain function. The CDR3 is 16 residues long. Trimming removed 4 bases at V and 0 bases at J, with 15 bases between.

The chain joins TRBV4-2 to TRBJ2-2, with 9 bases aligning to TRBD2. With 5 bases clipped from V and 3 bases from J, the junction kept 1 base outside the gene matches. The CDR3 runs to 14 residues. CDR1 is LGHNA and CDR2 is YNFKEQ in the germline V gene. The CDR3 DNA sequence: TGTGCCAGCAGCGCGGGGGGGGACACCGGGGAGCTGTTTTTT. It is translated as CASSAGGDTGELFF.

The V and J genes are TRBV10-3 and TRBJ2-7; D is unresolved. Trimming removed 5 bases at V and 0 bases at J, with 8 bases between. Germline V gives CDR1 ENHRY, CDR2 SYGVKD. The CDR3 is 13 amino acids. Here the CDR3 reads CAISRESSYEQYF. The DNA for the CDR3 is TGTGCCATCAGTAGGGAAAGCTCCTACGAGCAGTACTTC.

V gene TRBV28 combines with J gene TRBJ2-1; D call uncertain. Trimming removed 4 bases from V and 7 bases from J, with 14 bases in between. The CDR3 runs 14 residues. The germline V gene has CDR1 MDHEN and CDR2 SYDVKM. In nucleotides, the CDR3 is TGTGCCAGCAGTTCTTCTGTGACACAGAATGAGCAGTTCTTC. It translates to CASSSSVTQNEQFF.

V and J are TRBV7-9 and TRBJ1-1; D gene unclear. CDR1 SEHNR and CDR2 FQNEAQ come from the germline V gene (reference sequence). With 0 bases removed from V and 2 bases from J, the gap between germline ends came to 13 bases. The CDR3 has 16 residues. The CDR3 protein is CASSLAGPISNTEAFF. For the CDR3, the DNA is TGTGCCAGCAGCTTAGCAGGGCCGATTTCCAACACTGAAGCTTTCTTT.

The CDR3 sequence: CASSTLPRALSGGYTF. CDR3 sequence (DNA): TGTGCCAGTAGTACCCTCCCTAGGGCCCTTTCAGGAGGCTACACCTTC. The rearrangement joins TRBV19 to TRBJ1-2; D is ambiguous. The CDR3 length is 16 residues. V shed 4 bases and J shed 8 bases, with 23 bases lying between them. From germline, CDR1 is LNHDA and CDR2 SQIVND (reference sequence).

In DNA, the CDR3 is TGTGCCAGCTCACCACCGGGTTACTCCTACAATGAGCAGTTCTTC. Translation: CASSPPGYSYNEQFF. V and J are TRBV18 and TRBJ2-1; D remains ambiguous. The CDR3 length is 15 residues. Trimming cost V 0 bases and J 0 bases, with 6 bases left between them. Germline V gives CDR1 KGHSH, CDR2 LQKENI.

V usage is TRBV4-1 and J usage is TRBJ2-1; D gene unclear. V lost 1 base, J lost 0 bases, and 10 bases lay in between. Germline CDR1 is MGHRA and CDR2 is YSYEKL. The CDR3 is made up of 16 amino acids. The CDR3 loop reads CASSQVDLISYNEQFF. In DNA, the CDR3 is TGCGCCAGCAGCCAAGTAGACCTAATCTCCTACAATGAGCAGTTCTTC.

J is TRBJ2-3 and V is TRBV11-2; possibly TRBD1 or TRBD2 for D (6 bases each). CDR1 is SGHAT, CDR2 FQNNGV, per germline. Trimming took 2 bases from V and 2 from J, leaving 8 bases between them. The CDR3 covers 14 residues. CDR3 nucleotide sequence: TGTGCCAGCAGCTTAAGGGGGGTCACAGATACGCAGTATTTT. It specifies CASSLRGVTDTQYF.